The rows below give T cell receptor beta chains drawn from one sample of a study of PD-1 blockade in classical Hodgkin lymphoma. Assay: immunoSEQ multiplex PCR; the TCRdb copy retains only in-frame clones and omits some. The table records about 13,000 clones, over 75% of them present only once. The specimen was peripheral blood mononuclear cells (PBMCs), collected at baseline. These receptors originate from a human donor with classical Hodgkin lymphoma. CDR3s include the opening cysteine and the closing phenylalanine or tryptophan. D genes are given only for firm matches. Clone size, where shown, is once, few, many, or a class for clones that have expanded.

J: TRBJ2-3; D: TRBD1; V: TRBV6-1; size: NA; CDR3: CASTTGTAPPDTQYF; DNA: TGTGCCTCCACGACCGGGACAGCACCTCCGGATACGCAGTATTTT
J: TRBJ2-3; D: TRBD1; V: TRBV19; size: few; CDR3: CASSRNRGDTQYF; DNA: TGTGCCAGTAGTAGGAACAGGGGAGATACGCAGTATTTT
J: TRBJ2-7; D: TRBD1; V: TRBV5-1; size: NA; CDR3: CASSLSGTGDRVGQYF; DNA: TGCGCCAGCAGCCTTTCCGGGACAGGGGATCGCGTGGGGCAGTACTTC
J: TRBJ1-3; D: NA; V: TRBV6-5; size: NA; CDR3: CASSYGPLNTIYF; DNA: TGTGCCAGCAGTTACGGGCCGTTGAACACCATATATTTT
J: TRBJ2-2; D: NA; V: TRBV11-1; size: NA; CDR3: CATRPELNTGELFF; DNA: TGTGCCACCCGCCCGGAATTGAACACCGGGGAGCTGTTTTTT
J: TRBJ2-5; D: NA; V: TRBV7-9; size: NA; CDR3: CASSFVTGTNQETQYF; DNA: TGTGCCAGCAGCTTTGTAACAGGGACAAACCAAGAGACCCAGTACTTC
J: TRBJ1-5; D: TRBD1; V: TRBV18; size: NA; CDR3: CASQQGQGSNQPQHF; DNA: TGTGCCAGCCAGCAGGGACAGGGATCTAATCAGCCCCAGCATTTT
J: TRBJ2-5; D: NA; V: TRBV5-4; size: NA; CDR3: CASSLGGQETQYF; DNA: TGTGCCAGCAGCCTCGGGGGCCAAGAGACCCAGTACTTC
J: TRBJ1-5; D: NA; V: TRBV7-9; size: NA; CDR3: CASSLGGFWGGPYNQPQHF; DNA: TGTGCCAGCAGCTTAGGAGGTTTCTGGGGCGGCCCTTACAATCAGCCCCAGCATTTT
J: TRBJ2-1; D: TRBD2; V: TRBV6-4; size: NA; CDR3: CASSASGSKFNEQFF; DNA: TGTGCCAGCAGTGCTAGCGGGAGTAAATTCAATGAGCAGTTCTTC
J: TRBJ2-7; D: NA; V: TRBV30; size: NA; CDR3: CAWSMRTLYEQYF; DNA: TGTGCCTGGAGTATGAGGACACTCTACGAGCAGTACTTC
J: TRBJ1-6; D: TRBD1; V: TRBV15; size: NA; CDR3: CATSRDQGTGFSPLHF; DNA: TGTGCCACCAGCAGAGATCAGGGGACAGGGTTTTCACCCCTCCACTTT
J: TRBJ2-1; D: TRBD1; V: TRBV18; size: NA; CDR3: CASSPEGTVVTEQFF; DNA: TGTGCCAGCTCACCCGAAGGGACAGTTGTCACTGAGCAGTTCTTC
J: TRBJ1-1; D: TRBD1; V: TRBV7-9; size: NA; CDR3: CASGRDRGYTEAFF; DNA: TGTGCCAGCGGACGGGACAGGGGGTACACTGAAGCTTTCTTT
J: TRBJ1-3; D: NA; V: TRBV28; size: NA; CDR3: CASSFRQALGNTIYF; DNA: TGTGCCAGCAGTTTTCGACAGGCTTTGGGTAACACCATATATTTT
J: TRBJ2-7; D: TRBD1; V: TRBV2; size: NA; CDR3: CASSRYRGDEQYF; DNA: TGTGCCAGCAGTCGCTACAGGGGTGACGAGCAGTACTTC
J: TRBJ2-1; D: TRBD2; V: TRBV28; size: NA; CDR3: CASSLWRGGLYNEQFF; DNA: TGTGCCAGCAGTTTATGGCGGGGGGGCCTCTACAATGAGCAGTTCTTC
J: TRBJ2-1; D: TRBD2; V: TRBV6-5; size: few; CDR3: CASSSTSGYNEQFF; DNA: TGTGCCAGCAGTTCGACTAGCGGTTACAATGAGCAGTTCTTC
J: TRBJ2-1; D: TRBD2; V: TRBV19; size: NA; CDR3: CASSPQTSGRIYNEQFF; DNA: TGTGCCAGTAGTCCCCAGACTAGCGGGAGAATCTACAATGAGCAGTTCTTC
J: TRBJ1-2; D: NA; V: TRBV14; size: NA; CDR3: CASSHRVGYGYTF; DNA: TGTGCCAGCAGCCACAGGGTTGGCTATGGCTACACCTTC
J: TRBJ2-1; D: TRBD2; V: TRBV4-3; size: NA; CDR3: CASSQEGSGVSYNEQFF; DNA: TGCGCCAGCAGCCAAGAGGGTAGCGGGGTCTCCTACAATGAGCAGTTCTTC
J: TRBJ1-1; D: TRBD1; V: TRBV6-5; size: NA; CDR3: CASSFNRDSAEAFF; DNA: TGTGCCAGCAGTTTCAATCGGGACAGCGCTGAAGCTTTCTTT